This TCR beta chain was sequenced during a study of cytomegalovirus exposure and HLA in healthy donors. On this clone: Antigen specificity is unknown.

PCR involved 60 Vbeta and 13 Jbeta primers. Profiling relied on immunoSEQ multiplex PCR, and the TCRdb table lists in-frame clones only, not all of them. This sample yields roughly 70,000 clones, of which approximately 92% are seen a single time; over 10% belongs to the top ten. Findings and limits, study-wide: Researchers reported from a later analysis that most CMV-associated TCR beta chains appeared HLA-restricted.

The sequence was obtained from a woman younger than 45 in good health and CMV-seropositive. Sequencing was carried out using PBMCs.

The chain's CDR3 is CAWSLTGELFF. The CDR3 coding sequence is TGTGCCTGGAGTCTAACCGGGGAGCTGTTTTTT. The chain combines TRBV30 with TRBJ2-2; D uncertain. Looked up from germline, CDR1 is GTSNPN and CDR2 is SVGIG (reference sequence). CDR3 length: 11 residues. V gave up 2 bases and J gave up 5 bases, with 3 bases separating them.